Here is one T cell receptor beta chain with its context. Its antigen remains unidentified. TCRdb ran MiXCR on the reads and lists one entry per CDR3 protein. The repertoire has around 530,000 distinct CDR3 sequences, 26% of them found once; the top ten carry less than 15%. The record originates from a study of T cell repertoires in cytomegalovirus infection. Across the whole study: CMV infection plus the matching HLA type was flagged by public TCR beta signatures.

V was shortened by 3 bases and J by 1 base, with 12 bases between the two germline ends. Germline CDR1 is LGHDT and CDR2 is YNNKEL (reference sequence). This CDR3 contains 15 residues. Overall study results and limits: Dominating the ex vivo response were TCR beta clonotypes that were CMV-specific and HLA-C-restricted.

This clonotype originated in a human donor in good health (CMV status not recorded). Some clones in this sample may be carry-over from other donors' samples. V gene TRBV3-1 combines with J gene TRBJ2-5, with a weak D call TRBD1 (6 bases). The sequencing input was PBMCs. The CDR3 spells CASSQVGTSQETQYF. CDR3 sequence (DNA): TGTGCCAGCAGCCAGGTCGGGACAAGCCAAGAGACCCAGTACTTC.